A selection of T cell receptor beta chains follows, all from one sample in a study of radiation and T cells in renal cell carcinoma. TCRdb's copy holds only in-frame clones and misses some; the assay was immunoSEQ multiplex PCR. The data show 150,000 or so clones, roughly 90% seen once. The sample here was blood, taken from a patient whose treatment included radiotherapy and nephrectomy. Receptors were obtained from a woman in her seventies with renal cell carcinoma. Both conserved end residues are part of each CDR3. A D gene is named only where the DNA matches it firmly. Clone size is stated in some rows and not others, as once, few, many or a class when expanded.

>TRBV7-6|TRBJ1-1|.|few
TGTGCCAGCAGCTTTTCCAGGACCACTGAAGCTTTCTTT
CASSFSRTTEAFF
>TRBV10-3|TRBJ2-5|TRBD1|.
TGCGCCATCAGAAGACAGGGCGTTCAAGAGACCCAGTACTTC
CAIRRQGVQETQYF
>TRBV4-1|TRBJ2-5|.|.
TGCGCCAGCAGCCAAAGCGAGACCCAGTACTTC
CASSQSETQYF
>TRBV4-3|TRBJ1-2|.|.
TGCGCCAGCAGCCAAGATAGTTCCAGCCTCTATGGCTACACCTTC
CASSQDSSSLYGYTF
>TRBV30|TRBJ1-1|.|.
TGTGCCTGGAGTCCGACCGAGAACACTGAAGCTTTCTTT
CAWSPTENTEAFF
>TRBV9|TRBJ2-5|.|once
TGTGCCAGCAGCGACCACCTCACGGGGACCCAAGAGACCCAGTACTTC
CASSDHLTGTQETQYF
>TRBV28|TRBJ1-2|.|.
TGTGCCAGCAGTCCCCACAGGCCTCGCGGCTACACCTTC
CASSPHRPRGYTF
>TRBV7-2|TRBJ1-5|.|.
TGTGCCAGCAGCAACCGCCAGGGCGGTCAGCCCCAGCATTTT
CASSNRQGGQPQHF
>TRBV7-9|TRBJ2-5|.|.
TGTGCCAGCAGGCCGGGGTCTAGTCAAGAGACCCAGTACTTC
CASRPGSSQETQYF
>TRBV30|TRBJ2-7|.|.
TGTGCCTGGAGTGCGGACTACGAGCAGTACTTC
CAWSADYEQYF
>TRBV18|TRBJ1-5|TRBD1|.
TGTGCCAGCTCACCTGGGACAGGAAGGCAGCCCCAGCATTTT
CASSPGTGRQPQHF
>TRBV4-3|TRBJ1-5|.|.
TGCGCCAGCAGCCCAAAGGGAGATAGCAATCAGCCCCAGCATTTT
CASSPKGDSNQPQHF
>TRBV6-4|TRBJ2-2|.|once
TGTGCCAGCACCATGTCACAGAACACCGGGGAGCTGTTTTTT
CASTMSQNTGELFF
>TRBV30|TRBJ1-5|.|.
TGTGCCTGGAGTCCACGGACTCAGCCCCAGCATTTT
CAWSPRTQPQHF
>TRBV6-6|TRBJ1-3|.|.
TGTGCCAGCAGTTACGAGGGGAAGGCAGGAAACACCATATATTTT
CASSYEGKAGNTIYF
>TRBV27|TRBJ2-2|.|once
TGTGCCAGCAGGCCACACGATACTACCGGGGAGCTGTTTTTT
CASRPHDTTGELFF
>TRBV6-6|TRBJ2-7|.|.
TGTGCCAGCAGTACCGGGACCTACGAGCAGTACTTC
CASSTGTYEQYF